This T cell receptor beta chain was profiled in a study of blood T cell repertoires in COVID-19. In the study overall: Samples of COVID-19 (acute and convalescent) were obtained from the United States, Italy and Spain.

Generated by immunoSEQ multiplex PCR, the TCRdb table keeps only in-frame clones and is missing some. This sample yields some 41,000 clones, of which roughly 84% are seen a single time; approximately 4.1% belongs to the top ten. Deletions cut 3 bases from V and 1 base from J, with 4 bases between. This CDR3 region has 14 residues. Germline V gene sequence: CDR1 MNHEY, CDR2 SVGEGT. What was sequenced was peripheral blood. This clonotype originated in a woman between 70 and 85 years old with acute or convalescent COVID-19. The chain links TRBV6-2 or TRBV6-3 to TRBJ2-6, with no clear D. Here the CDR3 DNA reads TGTGCCAGCAGTTATAGTTCTGGGGCCAACGTCCTGACTTTC. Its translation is CASSYSSGANVLTF.